These 20 T cell receptor beta chains share one sample of origin, sequenced in a study of blood T cell repertoires in COVID-19. TCRdb's copy holds only in-frame clones and misses some; the assay was immunoSEQ multiplex PCR. The sample has fewer than 250,000 clones; roughly 80% are singletons. Sequencing used peripheral blood. The receptors here all came from an elderly woman with acute or convalescent COVID-19.

The chain recombines TRBV10-3 with TRBJ2-7; 7 bases are shared with TRBD1. Germline CDR1 ENHRY, CDR2 SYGVKD. Trimming removed 8 bases from V and 2 bases from J; junction bases left unmatched: 6. The CDR3 is made up of 13 amino acids. The CDR3 DNA sequence: TGTGCCATCGGGGCCGGGACAGCCTACGAGCAGTACTTC. It codes for CAIGAGTAYEQYF.

The rearrangement uses TRBV30 and TRBJ1-3; D not certain. Per germline, CDR1 GTSNPN and CDR2 SVGIG (reference sequence). Trimming cost V 4 bases and J 0 bases, with 16 bases left between them. This CDR3 is built from 16 residues. As DNA, the CDR3 is TGTGCCTGGACCATACCCGGGCGGGGCTCTGGAAACACCATATATTTT. As protein: CAWTIPGRGSGNTIYF.

This chain links TRBV11-3 with TRBJ2-1, with D maybe TRBD1 (6 bases). CDR3 length equals 14 residues. Germline V gene sequence: CDR1 SGHNT, CDR2 YENEEA. Trimming took off 6 bases at V and 5 bases at J, with 14 bases between the two ends. CDR3 sequence (DNA): TGTGCCAGCAGAAGGGACACCTTTGACAATGAGCAGTTCTTC. This translates into CASRRDTFDNEQFF. Full variable domain (missing parts from reference TRBV11-3 and TRBJ2-1): EAGVVQSPRYKIIEKKQPVAFWCNPISGHNTLYWYLQNLGQGPELLIRYENEEAVDDSQLPKDRFSAERLKGVDSTLKIQPAELGDSAVYLCASRRDTFDNEQFFGPGTRLTVL.

This clone was counted a few times. This chain connects TRBV9 to TRBJ1-1; D gene ambiguous. CDR1 is SGDLS and CDR2 is YYNGEE in the germline V gene. The length of the CDR3 is 16 residues. V was clipped by 6 bases and J by 4 bases, with 22 bases between them. For the CDR3, the DNA is TGTGCCAGCACCCGAACAGAAGTAACAGCTATCACTGAAGCTTTCTTT. Translation gives CASTRTEVTAITEAFF.

This clone was seen just once. The rearrangement joins TRBV28 to TRBJ2-1; 7 nucleotides agree with TRBD2. The germline V gene has CDR1 MDHEN and CDR2 SYDVKM. CDR3 length: 15 amino acids. J gave up 6 bases and V 8 bases, and 13 bases lay outside the gene matches. The CDR3 DNA is TGTGCCAGCCTTTTGGGGGGACTACCTGGCAATGAGCAGTTCTTC. Protein sequence: CASLLGGLPGNEQFF.

The CDR3 loop reads CASSLTGSLYNSPLHF. DNA for the CDR3: TGTGCCAGTAGTCTGACAGGTTCGCTCTATAATTCACCCCTCCACTTT. The V call is TRBV19, the J call TRBJ1-6; D perhaps matches TRBD1 (6 bases). CDR1 LNHDA and CDR2 SQIVND come from the germline V gene (reference sequence). This CDR3 comprises 16 residues. The V end was cut by 5 bases, the J end by 3 bases, with 14 bases between.

The chain couples TRBV4-3 to TRBJ1-4; D not resolved. The V end lost 0 bases, the J end lost 11 bases, and 25 bases lay between the germline ends. The CDR3 contains 18 residues. Per germline, CDR1 LGHNA and CDR2 YSLEER. CDR3 sequence: CASSQDLGGAGGRYKLFF. CDR3 nucleotide sequence: TGCGCCAGCAGCCAAGATCTGGGCGGAGCGGGAGGTCGGTATAAACTGTTTTTT.

V is TRBV24-1 and J is TRBJ2-1, with TRBD1 identical over 9 bases. The germline V gene has CDR1 KGHDR and CDR2 SFDVKD. The CDR3 covers 15 residues. Trimming took 4 bases from V and 8 from J; bases not matched to a gene: 8. The CDR3 region has the DNA TGTGCCACCAGTGACTTAGGGACAGGGAAGTATGAGCAGTTCTTC. Translation gives CATSDLGTGKYEQFF.

The rearrangement links TRBV2 to TRBJ1-4, with D tentatively TRBD1 (6 bases). V was pared by 3 bases and J by 7 bases, with 12 bases between. Germline CDR1 and CDR2: SNHLY and FYNNEI. This CDR3 contains 14 residues. The CDR3 reads CASSDWGLSEKLFF. The CDR3 nucleotides read TGTGCCAGCAGTGACTGGGGGCTGAGTGAAAAACTGTTTTTT. Looking up the rest from reference TRBV2 and TRBJ1-4 gives the full variable domain: EPEVTQTPSHQVTQMGQEVILRCVPISNHLYFYWYRQILGQKVEFLVSFYNNEISEKSEIFDDQFSVERPDGSNFTLKIRSTKLEDSAMYFCASSDWGLSEKLFFGSGTQLSVL.

This chain connects TRBV27 to TRBJ2-3; tentative D call: TRBD1 (6 bases). The germline V gene encodes CDR1 MNHEY and CDR2 SMNVEV (reference sequence). V was shortened by 5 bases and J by 0 bases, with 18 bases between the two germline ends. The CDR3 is 17 amino acids. The CDR3 spells CASSASRGPTSTDTQYF. Here the CDR3 DNA reads TGTGCCAGCAGTGCCTCCAGGGGTCCTACTAGCACAGATACGCAGTATTTT.

The rearrangement links TRBV7-2 to TRBJ2-3, with 11 nucleotides matching TRBD2. The V and J ends lost 9 bases and 1 base, in that order; junction bases with no gene match: 15. CDR3 length equals 18 residues. CDR1 is SGHTA and CDR2 is FQGNSA in the germline V gene. In DNA form, the CDR3 reads TGTGCCAGTGGGTTGACTAGCGGGGCCAATCGGGGCACAGATACGCAGTATTTT. This encodes CASGLTSGANRGTDTQYF.

This chain uses TRBV3-1 (or the pseudogene TRBV3-2) with TRBJ1-1; a possible D gene is TRBD1 (5 bases). V lost 1 base to trimming and J lost 3 bases, with 6 bases between them. The germline CDR1 and CDR2 sequences are LGHDT and YNNKEL (reference sequence). There are 13 residues in the CDR3. The CDR3 protein is CASSQVRDTEAFF. In nucleotides, the CDR3 is TGTGCCAGCAGCCAAGTCAGGGACACTGAAGCTTTCTTT.

This clone was found a few times. This rearrangement joins TRBV7-2 to TRBJ2-3, with 8 bases matching TRBD1. Per the germline V gene, CDR1 is SGHTA and CDR2 is FQGNSA. V lost 2 bases and J lost 5; bases outside the gene matches: 3. CDR3 length: 14 residues. The CDR3 region has the DNA TGTGCCAGCAGCTTACAGGGGGCCGGAGATACGCAGTATTTT. This codes for CASSLQGAGDTQYF.

The gene calls are TRBV11-1 and TRBJ2-3; TRBD2 matches at 7 bases. The CDR3 is 16 residues long. J gave up 3 bases and V 2 bases, and 8 bases lay outside the gene matches. Germline CDR1 SGHAT, CDR2 FQDESV (reference sequence). CDR3 sequence (DNA): TGTGCCAGCAGCTTACCGTGGGCGGGGGAGACAGATACGCAGTATTTT. Its protein is CASSLPWAGETDTQYF. Complete variable domain (other parts from reference TRBV11-1 and TRBJ2-3): EAEVAQSPRYKITEKSQAVAFWCDPISGHATLYWYRQILGQGPELLVQFQDESVVDDSQLPKDRFSAERLKGVDSTLKIQPAELGDSAMYLCASSLPWAGETDTQYFGPGTRLTVL.

This chain connects TRBV5-1 to TRBJ2-5, with TRBD2 as a possible D gene (6 bases). The CDR3 extends over 12 amino acids. Germline CDR1 and CDR2: SGHRS and YFSETQ. V lost 5 bases and J 4 bases, leaving 9 bases between the germline ends. The CDR3 protein is CASRTGVETQYF. CDR3 nucleotide sequence: TGCGCCAGCAGGACGGGAGTAGAGACCCAGTACTTC.

V usage is TRBV13 and J usage is TRBJ1-2; 9 bases are a match to TRBD1. After removal of 2 bases from V and 7 bases from J, the junction contained 17 bases not matched to a gene. This CDR3 is built from 18 residues. CDR1 and CDR2 (germline): PRHDT, FYEKMQ (reference sequence). CDR3 sequence: CASSLITGDRVLRGGYTF. CDR3 in DNA: TGTGCCAGCAGCTTAATAACGGGGGACAGGGTCCTCAGGGGTGGCTACACCTTC.

The chain combines TRBV9 with TRBJ1-3, with a possible D match to TRBD1 (6 bases). Trimming took 0 bases from V and 4 from J, leaving 14 bases between them. CDR1 SGDLS and CDR2 YYNGEE come from the germline V gene. The CDR3 has 16 amino acids. The CDR3 sequence: CASSVGIGGTGNTIYF. The CDR3 region has the DNA TGTGCCAGCAGCGTAGGAATAGGGGGAACGGGAAACACCATATATTTT.

This clone was detected a few times. The chain recombines TRBV2 with TRBJ2-1, with TRBD2 as a possible D gene (5 bases). V lost 7 bases, J lost 0 bases, and 13 bases lay in between. Germline assignment: CDR1 SNHLY and CDR2 FYNNEI. The CDR3 extends over 15 amino acids. CDR3 sequence: CASNSGEFSYNEQFF. In DNA, the CDR3 is TGTGCCAGCAATAGTGGGGAGTTCTCCTACAATGAGCAGTTCTTC.

This rearrangement joins TRBV4-3 to TRBJ2-2; TRBD2 agrees at 10 bases. Per germline, CDR1 LGHNA and CDR2 YSLEER. The V segment lost 1 base and the J segment 0 bases; nucleotides outside the gene matches: 8. This CDR3 has 19 residues. This chain's CDR3 is CASSQAYPSGGANTGELFF. The CDR3 nucleotides are TGCGCCAGCAGCCAAGCCTATCCCAGCGGGGGGGCGAACACCGGGGAGCTGTTTTTT.

The chain recombines TRBV27 with TRBJ2-1; tentatively, D is TRBD1 (6 bases). The CDR3 consists of 15 residues. The V and J ends lost 5 bases and 7 bases respectively, with 18 bases between them. Germline values: CDR1 MNHEY, CDR2 SMNVEV (reference sequence). CDR3 in amino acids: CASSAETGTRNEQFF. The DNA for the CDR3 is TGTGCCAGCAGTGCGGAAACTGGGACACGGAATGAGCAGTTCTTC.